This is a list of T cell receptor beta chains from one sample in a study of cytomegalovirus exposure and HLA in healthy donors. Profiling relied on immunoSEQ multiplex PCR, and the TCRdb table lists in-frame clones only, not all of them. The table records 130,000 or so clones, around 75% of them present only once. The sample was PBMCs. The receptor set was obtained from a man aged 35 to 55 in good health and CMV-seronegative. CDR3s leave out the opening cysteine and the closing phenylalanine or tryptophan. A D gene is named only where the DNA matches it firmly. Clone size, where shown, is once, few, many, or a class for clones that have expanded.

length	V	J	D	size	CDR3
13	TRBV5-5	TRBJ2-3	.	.	ASSLAMLVTDTQY
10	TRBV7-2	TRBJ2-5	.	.	ASSFPQETQY
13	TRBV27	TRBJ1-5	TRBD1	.	ASRGQGVSNQPQH
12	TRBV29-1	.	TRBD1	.	SVDVGQGGYEQY
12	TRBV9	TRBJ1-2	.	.	ASSVGARIYGYT
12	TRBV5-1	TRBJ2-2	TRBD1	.	ASSLTGETGELF
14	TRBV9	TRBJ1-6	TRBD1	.	ASSATTGTGGSPLH
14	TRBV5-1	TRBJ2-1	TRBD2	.	ASSLGLAGDLNEQF
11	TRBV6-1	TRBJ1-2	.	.	ASSEPGNYGYT
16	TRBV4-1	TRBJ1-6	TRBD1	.	ASSLETGGISYNSPLH
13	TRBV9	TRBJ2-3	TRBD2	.	ASTKGGGGADTQY
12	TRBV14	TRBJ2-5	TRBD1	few	ASSLTGAQGTQY
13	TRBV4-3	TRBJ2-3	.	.	ASSQSSPRSDTQY
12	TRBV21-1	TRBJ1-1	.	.	ASSARGGDTEAF
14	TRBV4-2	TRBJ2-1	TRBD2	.	ASSQDLAGGRDEQF
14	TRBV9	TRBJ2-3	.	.	ASSDGLLVGTDTQY
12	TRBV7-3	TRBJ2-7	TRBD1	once	ASSPTGAPYEQY
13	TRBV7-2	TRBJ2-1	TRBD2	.	ASSSRGAGENEQF
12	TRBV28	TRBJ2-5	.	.	ASSPLRDQETQY
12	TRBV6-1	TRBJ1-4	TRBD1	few	ASSMTGEYEKLF
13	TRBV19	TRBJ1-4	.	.	ASSMIWGGNEKLF
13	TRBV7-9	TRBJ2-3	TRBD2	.	ASSLDSMGGDTQY
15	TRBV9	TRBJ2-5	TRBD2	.	ASSVGAAGAIQETQY
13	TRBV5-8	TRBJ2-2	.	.	ASSLAGQARGELF
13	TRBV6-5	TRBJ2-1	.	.	ASSYSIGGQDEQF
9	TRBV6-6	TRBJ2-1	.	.	ASTEYNEQF
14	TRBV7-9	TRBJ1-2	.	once	ASSRGGSVGNYGYT
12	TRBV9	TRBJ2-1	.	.	ASSVVEAYNEQF
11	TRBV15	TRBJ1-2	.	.	ATSNAGSLGYT
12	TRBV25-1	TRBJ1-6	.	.	ASSLARGNSPLH
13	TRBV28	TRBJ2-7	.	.	ASSLDGQGSHEQY
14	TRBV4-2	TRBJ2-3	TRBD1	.	ASSQVQGVGTDTQY
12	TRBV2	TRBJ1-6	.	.	ASSEREGHSPLH
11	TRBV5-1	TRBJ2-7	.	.	ASSLRDSYEQY
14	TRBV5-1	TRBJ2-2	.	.	ASSLTGTYNTGELF
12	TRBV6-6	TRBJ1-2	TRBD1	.	ASRSNPGGYGYT
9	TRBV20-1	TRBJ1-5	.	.	SVKGGEPQH
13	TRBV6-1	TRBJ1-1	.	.	ASLRGDRMNTEAF
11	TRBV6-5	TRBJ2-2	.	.	ASRLTGTGELF
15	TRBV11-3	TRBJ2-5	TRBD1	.	ASSEGWTGGRGETQY